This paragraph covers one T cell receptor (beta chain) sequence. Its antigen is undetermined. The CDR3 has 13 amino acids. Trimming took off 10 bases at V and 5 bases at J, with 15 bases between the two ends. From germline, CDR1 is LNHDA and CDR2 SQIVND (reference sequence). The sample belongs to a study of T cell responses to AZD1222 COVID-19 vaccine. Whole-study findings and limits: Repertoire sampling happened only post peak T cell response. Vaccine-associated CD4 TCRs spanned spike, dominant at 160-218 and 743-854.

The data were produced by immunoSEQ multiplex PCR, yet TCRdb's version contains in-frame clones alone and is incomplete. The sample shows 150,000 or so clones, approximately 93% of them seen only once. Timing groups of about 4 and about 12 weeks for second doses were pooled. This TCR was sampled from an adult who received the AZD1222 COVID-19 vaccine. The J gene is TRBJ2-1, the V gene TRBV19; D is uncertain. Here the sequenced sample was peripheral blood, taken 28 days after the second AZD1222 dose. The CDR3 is CATNGQIHNEQFF. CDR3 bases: TGTGCCACCAACGGGCAGATTCACAATGAGCAGTTCTTC.